The 28 T cell receptor beta chains in this list originate from one sample, sequenced in a study of cytomegalovirus exposure and HLA in healthy donors. The PCR employed 60 Vbeta primers together with 13 Jbeta primers. Some clones are missing from TCRdb's copy, which holds only in-frame ones; the method was immunoSEQ multiplex PCR. The repertoire includes 150,000 to 200,000 clones, around 78% of them detected once, and about 14% sits in the top ten. Material for sequencing was PBMCs. The origin of the receptors is a woman under 40 in good health and CMV-seropositive.

The J gene is TRBJ2-1, the V gene TRBV28; possible D gene TRBD2, 5 bases. The V gene lost 1 base and the J gene lost 7 bases, with 5 bases spanning the gap. The CDR3 totals 12 residues. Germline values: CDR1 MDHEN, CDR2 SYDVKM. The CDR3 sequence is CASSLSGNEQFF. The CDR3 DNA reads TGTGCCAGCAGTTTATCGGGGAATGAGCAGTTCTTC.

CDR3 loop: CASGLVLGSGTYEQYF. As DNA, the CDR3 is TGTGCTAGTGGTTTGGTACTGGGGAGTGGGACCTACGAGCAGTACTTC. The rearrangement joins TRBV12-5 to TRBJ2-7; tentative D call: TRBD2 (5 bases). Between the trimmed V and J ends, which lost 0 bases and 2 bases, there was a span of 14 bases. Per germline, CDR1 LGHNT and CDR2 FRNRAP. This CDR3 is 16 amino acids long.

V gene TRBV4-3 combines with J gene TRBJ2-7, with D possibly TRBD1 on 6 matching bases. V gave up 4 bases and J gave up 4 bases, with 14 bases separating them. In germline, CDR1 is LGHNA, CDR2 YSLEER. The CDR3 is 14 residues long. The CDR3 bases are TGCGCCAGCAGCCGGGGGATAGGACAGTACGAGCAGTACTTC. This gives the protein CASSRGIGQYEQYF.

The V and J genes are TRBV7-2 and TRBJ2-7, with TRBD2 identical over 8 bases. Germline V gives CDR1 SGHTA, CDR2 FQGNSA. Trimming cost V 5 bases and J 0 bases; bases outside gene matches: 0. The CDR3 totals 13 residues. CDR3 sequence: CASSGTSSYEQYF. The CDR3 nucleotides are TGTGCCAGCAGCGGGACTAGCTCCTACGAGCAGTACTTC.

In its sample, this clone was seen once. This sequence joins TRBV9 and TRBJ1-4; possibly TRBD1 for D (5 bases). The V gene's germline CDR1 is SGDLS and CDR2 YYNGEE. The CDR3 consists of 15 residues. V shed 4 bases and J shed 8 bases, with 18 bases lying between them. The CDR3 is CASSPPGGGNEKLFF. The CDR3, as DNA: TGTGCCAGCAGCCCACCCGGGGGGGGTAACGAAAAACTGTTTTTT.

CDR3 sequence reads: CASSSDRMNTEAFF. CDR3 bases: TGTGCCAGCAGTTCTGACAGGATGAACACTGAAGCTTTCTTT. The J gene is TRBJ1-1, the V gene TRBV11-2; D is possibly TRBD1 (6 bases). This CDR3 is built from 14 residues. CDR1 is SGHAT, CDR2 FQNNGV, per germline. V lost 6 bases to trimming and J lost 0 bases, with 11 bases between them. The entire variable domain, with the rest obtained from reference TRBV11-2 and TRBJ1-1, is as follows: EAGVAQSPRYKIIEKRQSVAFWCNPISGHATLYWYQQILGQGPKLLIQFQNNGVVDDSQLPKDRFSAERLKGVDSTLKIQPAKLEDSAVYLCASSSDRMNTEAFFGQGTRLTVV.

This sequence joins TRBV28 and TRBJ1-2; 9 nucleotides agree with TRBD1. CDR1 MDHEN and CDR2 SYDVKM come from the germline V gene. This CDR3 is built from 14 residues. V was pared by 5 bases and J by 6 bases, with 7 bases of the junction left unmatched. The CDR3: CASSPPDRGNGYTF. CDR3 coding DNA: TGTGCCAGCAGTCCCCCGGACAGGGGTAATGGCTACACCTTC.

The J gene is TRBJ1-1, the V gene TRBV18; no clear D. From germline, CDR1 is KGHSH and CDR2 LQKENI. This CDR3 is built from 15 residues. Trimming removed 0 bases at V and 6 bases at J, with 14 bases between. CDR3 protein: CASSPPRIGRAEAFF. As DNA, the CDR3 is TGTGCCAGCTCACCACCGCGGATAGGGAGGGCTGAAGCTTTCTTT. Full variable domain (rest looked up from reference TRBV18 and TRBJ1-1): NAGVMQNPRHLVRRRGQEARLRCSPMKGHSHVYWYRQLPEEGLKFMVYLQKENIIDESGMPKERFSAEFPKEGPSILRIQQVVRGDSAAYFCASSPPRIGRAEAFFGQGTRLTVV.

This chain joins TRBV25-1 and TRBJ1-1; tentative D call: TRBD1 (6 bases). V was trimmed by 7 bases and J by 8 bases, leaving 26 bases between them. The CDR3 runs to 16 residues. Germline values: CDR1 MGHDK, CDR2 SYGVNS. Here the CDR3 reads CASIPLGDRPKKEAFF. The CDR3 bases are TGTGCCAGCATTCCCCTCGGAGACAGGCCCAAGAAGGAAGCTTTCTTT.

This chain connects TRBV4-1 to TRBJ2-3; tentative D call: TRBD2 (7 bases). The CDR3 spans 17 residues. Germline CDR1 is MGHRA and CDR2 is YSYEKL. V was shortened by 0 bases and J by 5 bases, with 18 bases between the two germline ends. Here the CDR3 reads CASSQERGRGRRDTQYF. CDR3 sequence (DNA): TGCGCCAGCAGCCAAGAAAGGGGGAGGGGAAGGAGAGATACGCAGTATTTT.

The chain employs TRBV27 and TRBJ1-2; 7 nucleotides align to TRBD1. From germline, CDR1 is MNHEY and CDR2 SMNVEV (reference sequence). J lost 4 bases, V lost 5 bases, and 10 bases had no gene match. This CDR3 spans 15 amino acids. In DNA, the CDR3 is TGTGCCAGCAGTCCAGTCGTCGGACAGGTCTATGGCTACACCTTC. As protein: CASSPVVGQVYGYTF.

The chain links TRBV5-5 to TRBJ1-2; D is possibly TRBD1 (6 bases). V was clipped by 7 bases and J by 7 bases, with 20 bases between them. Germline assignment: CDR1 SGHKS and CDR2 YYEKEE (reference sequence). CDR3 length: 14 residues. CDR3 residues: CASFESRGSSGYTF. The CDR3, as DNA: TGTGCCAGCTTCGAATCGAGGGGGAGTAGTGGCTACACCTTC.

The CDR3 DNA follows: TGTGCCAGCAGCCCCGCTAGCGGGAGTCTTGATGAGCAGTTCTTC. This encodes CASSPASGSLDEQFF. V usage is TRBV7-2 and J usage is TRBJ2-1; 10 bases match TRBD2. Losses at the gene ends were 5 bases for V and 8 bases for J; bases not matched to a gene: 9. CDR1 and CDR2 (germline): SGHTA, FQGNSA. The CDR3 runs to 15 residues.

The V call is TRBV5-1, the J call TRBJ2-5, with 12 bases identical to TRBD2. CDR3 length equals 15 residues. V shed 1 base and J 2 bases; nucleotides not matched to a gene: 0. Germline V gives CDR1 SGHRS, CDR2 YFSETQ. CDR3 DNA: TGCGCCAGCAGCTTGACTAGCGGGGGGCAAGAGACCCAGTACTTC. It is translated as CASSLTSGGQETQYF. The full variable domain, its missing parts supplied by reference TRBV5-1 and TRBJ2-5, is KAGVTQTPRYLIKTRGQQVTLSCSPISGHRSVSWYQQTPGQGLQFLFEYFSETQRNKGNFPGRFSGRQFSNSRSEMNVSTLELGDSALYLCASSLTSGGQETQYFGPGTRLLVL.

This clone was detected a few times. The chain joins TRBV6-4 to TRBJ2-1; the match to TRBD2 covers 11 bases. Trimming at V came to 3 bases and at J to 10 bases, leaving 8 bases not matched to a gene. This CDR3 region has 15 residues. The germline V gene encodes CDR1 MRHNA and CDR2 SNTAGT. The CDR3 reads CASSDAGGTSGEQFF. Written as DNA, the CDR3 is TGTGCCAGCAGTGATGCCGGGGGGACTAGCGGCGAGCAGTTCTTC.

This chain joins TRBV27 and TRBJ1-6; D not resolved. Germline V gene sequence: CDR1 MNHEY, CDR2 SMNVEV (reference sequence). V was trimmed by 5 bases and J by 4 bases, leaving 18 bases between them. CDR3 length equals 17 residues. Here the CDR3 reads CASSPKSPPLYNSPLHF. In DNA, the CDR3 is TGTGCCAGCAGTCCAAAAAGTCCTCCGCTATATAATTCACCCCTCCACTTT.

V usage is TRBV15 and J usage is TRBJ2-1; the match to TRBD2 covers 13 bases. The CDR3 has 15 amino acids. In germline, CDR1 is LNHNV, CDR2 YYDKDF (reference sequence). V lost 3 bases and J lost 10; bases outside the gene matches: 6. The CDR3 region has the DNA TGTGCCACCAGCAGGGAGACTAGCGGGGGGTACGAGCAGTTCTTC. As protein: CATSRETSGGYEQFF.

V gene TRBV2 combines with J gene TRBJ2-1, with D perhaps TRBD1 (6 bases). CDR1 and CDR2 from the germline V gene are SNHLY and FYNNEI. Trimming cost V 5 bases and J 8 bases, with 19 bases left between them. The CDR3 spans 15 residues. CDR3 loop: CASSPSQGSLHEQFF. CDR3 DNA sequence: TGTGCCAGCAGTCCGTCTCAGGGGTCCCTACATGAGCAGTTCTTC. Drawing the rest from reference TRBV2 and TRBJ2-1, the complete variable domain is EPEVTQTPSHQVTQMGQEVILRCVPISNHLYFYWYRQILGQKVEFLVSFYNNEISEKSEIFDDQFSVERPDGSNFTLKIRSTKLEDSAMYFCASSPSQGSLHEQFFGPGTRLTVL.

In this sample, this clone turned up once. As DNA, the CDR3 is TGTGCCAGCGTAGGGGTCTACGAGCAGTACTTC. Its translation is CASVGVYEQYF. V is TRBV28 and J is TRBJ2-7, with D possibly matching TRBD1 (5 bases). Germline V lookup: CDR1 MDHEN, CDR2 SYDVKM. CDR3 size: 11 residues. Trimming removed 8 bases at V and 3 bases at J, with 8 bases between. Variable domain in full (rest from reference TRBV28 and TRBJ2-7): DVKVTQSSRYLVKRTGEKVFLECVQDMDHENMFWYRQDPGLGLRLIYFSYDVKMKEKGDIPEGYSVSREKKERFSLILESASTNQTSMYLCASVGVYEQYFGPGTRLTVT.

This clone was counted a few times. The chain combines TRBV19 with TRBJ2-1; tentatively, D is TRBD2 (5 bases). The CDR3 totals 15 residues. The germline V gene encodes CDR1 LNHDA and CDR2 SQIVND (reference sequence). V lost 4 bases and J 2 bases, leaving 12 bases between the germline ends. Here the CDR3 DNA reads TGTGCCAGTAGTAACGGGGTCGTCGCCTACAATGAGCAGTTCTTC. As protein: CASSNGVVAYNEQFF.

The chain combines TRBV5-1 with TRBJ1-2; 8 bases align to TRBD1. Per germline, CDR1 SGHRS and CDR2 YFSETQ. V shed 2 bases and J 3 bases; nucleotides not matched to a gene: 9. The CDR3 has 16 amino acids. The CDR3 spells CASSFRIAGGDYGYTF. DNA of the CDR3: TGCGCCAGCAGCTTCAGGATTGCAGGGGGCGACTATGGCTACACCTTC.

This sequence joins TRBV5-1 and TRBJ2-7; 9 nucleotides match TRBD1. With V trimmed by 0 bases and J by 2 bases, 12 bases remained unmatched. CDR3 length: 18 amino acids. The germline gives CDR1 SGHRS, CDR2 YFSETQ. The DNA of the CDR3 is TGCGCCAGCAGCTTGGTCCCTCGGGGACAGGGTTTCCCCTACGAGCAGTACTTC. This codes for CASSLVPRGQGFPYEQYF.

Worth noting for this clone: This CDR3 is also generated by other DNA sequences in the sample. The chain has TRBV18 and TRBJ1-1, with a possible D match to TRBD1 (5 bases). There are 13 residues in the CDR3. The ends were cut back, 3 bases at V and 1 base at J, with 6 bases in the middle. Germline assignment: CDR1 KGHSH and CDR2 LQKENI. The CDR3 reads CASSPQGNTEAFF. In DNA, the CDR3 is TGTGCCAGCTCACCGCAGGGGAACACTGAAGCTTTCTTT.

The chain links TRBV27 to TRBJ2-1; 7 nucleotides match TRBD2. Trimming at V came to 2 bases and at J to 8 bases, leaving 6 bases not matched to a gene. Looked up from germline, CDR1 is MNHEY and CDR2 is SMNVEV (reference sequence). This CDR3 has 14 residues. For the CDR3, the DNA is TGTGCCAGCAGTTTAGGTGCGGGAGACGATGAGCAGTTCTTC. Translating gives CASSLGAGDDEQFF.

This chain connects TRBV29-1 to TRBJ1-2, with TRBD1 identical over 11 bases. Germline-derived CDR1 and CDR2 are SQVTM and ANQGSEA. The CDR3 is 13 amino acids. V shed 6 bases, J shed 8 bases, and the junction held 8 bases outside the gene matches. CDR3 sequence (DNA): TGCAGCGTAGGACAGGGGGCCCTGCGGGGCTACACCTTC. Amino acid sequence: CSVGQGALRGYTF.

The V call is TRBV7-9, the J call TRBJ2-5; 10 bases fit TRBD2. CDR1 and CDR2 (germline): SEHNR, FQNEAQ (reference sequence). This CDR3 comprises 17 residues. V trimming: 0 bases; J trimming: 0 bases; junction bases outside the gene matches: 4. The CDR3 protein is CASSLAQTSGYQETQYF. The CDR3 nucleotides read TGTGCCAGCAGCTTAGCCCAGACTAGCGGGTACCAAGAGACCCAGTACTTC.

This chain joins TRBV7-2 and TRBJ2-3; no definite D call. The germline V gene has CDR1 SGHTA and CDR2 FQGNSA. This CDR3 is built from 15 residues. V lost 3 bases, J lost 0 bases, and 10 bases lay in between. The chain's CDR3 is CASSFGLASTDTQYF. The DNA of the CDR3 is TGTGCCAGCAGCTTTGGCCTCGCTAGCACAGATACGCAGTATTTT.

As for this clone: This same CDR3 is encoded by further DNA sequences in the sample. The chain joins TRBV28 to TRBJ2-5; 7 bases are a match to TRBD2. The CDR3 is 14 amino acids. From germline, CDR1 is MDHEN and CDR2 SYDVKM. Trimming at V came to 7 bases and at J to 3 bases, leaving 8 bases not matched to a gene. In DNA, the CDR3 is TGTGCCAGCACCTCTCCCGGGGGGAAAGAGACCCAGTACTTC. It is translated as CASTSPGGKETQYF.